Below, 3 T cell receptor beta chains from the same sample are listed, as sequenced in a study of control samples from healthy donors and cancer patients. Sequencing was performed with immunoSEQ multiplex PCR; in TCRdb, only in-frame clones are kept and a portion is missing. The sample lists about 150,000 clones, around 95% occurring once. Sequences were obtained from blood. Receptors originate from a man aged 35 to 55 in good health.

This chain connects TRBV9 to TRBJ1-2; D remains unclear. CDR1 SGDLS and CDR2 YYNGEE come from the germline V gene. V lost 0 bases and J lost 2, with 11 bases in between. The CDR3 extends over 15 amino acids. CDR3 DNA sequence: TGTGCCAGCAGCGTAGCTGTCAGTTCGAACTATGGCTACACCTTC. Amino acid sequence: CASSVAVSSNYGYTF.

This clone was counted a single time. CDR3 region: CASSPAPGGARTGELFF. For the CDR3, the DNA is TGTGCCAGCAGCCCAGCCCCGGGGGGCGCTCGTACCGGGGAGCTGTTTTTT. The rearrangement links TRBV7-7 to TRBJ2-2; possibly TRBD2 for D (7 bases). Germline CDR1 is SSHAT and CDR2 is FNYEAQ (reference sequence). Trimming took off 5 bases at V and 5 bases at J, with 21 bases between the two ends. The CDR3 is made up of 17 amino acids.

The J gene is TRBJ1-1, the V gene TRBV5-4; D not resolved. V was cut by 0 bases and J by 4 bases, with 13 bases left in between. Germline CDR1 reads SGHNT; CDR2 reads YYREEE (reference sequence). CDR3 length equals 15 residues. CDR3 sequence: CASSLAGRGSTEAFF. The DNA of the CDR3 is TGTGCCAGCAGCTTGGCCGGGCGCGGCAGCACTGAAGCTTTCTTT.